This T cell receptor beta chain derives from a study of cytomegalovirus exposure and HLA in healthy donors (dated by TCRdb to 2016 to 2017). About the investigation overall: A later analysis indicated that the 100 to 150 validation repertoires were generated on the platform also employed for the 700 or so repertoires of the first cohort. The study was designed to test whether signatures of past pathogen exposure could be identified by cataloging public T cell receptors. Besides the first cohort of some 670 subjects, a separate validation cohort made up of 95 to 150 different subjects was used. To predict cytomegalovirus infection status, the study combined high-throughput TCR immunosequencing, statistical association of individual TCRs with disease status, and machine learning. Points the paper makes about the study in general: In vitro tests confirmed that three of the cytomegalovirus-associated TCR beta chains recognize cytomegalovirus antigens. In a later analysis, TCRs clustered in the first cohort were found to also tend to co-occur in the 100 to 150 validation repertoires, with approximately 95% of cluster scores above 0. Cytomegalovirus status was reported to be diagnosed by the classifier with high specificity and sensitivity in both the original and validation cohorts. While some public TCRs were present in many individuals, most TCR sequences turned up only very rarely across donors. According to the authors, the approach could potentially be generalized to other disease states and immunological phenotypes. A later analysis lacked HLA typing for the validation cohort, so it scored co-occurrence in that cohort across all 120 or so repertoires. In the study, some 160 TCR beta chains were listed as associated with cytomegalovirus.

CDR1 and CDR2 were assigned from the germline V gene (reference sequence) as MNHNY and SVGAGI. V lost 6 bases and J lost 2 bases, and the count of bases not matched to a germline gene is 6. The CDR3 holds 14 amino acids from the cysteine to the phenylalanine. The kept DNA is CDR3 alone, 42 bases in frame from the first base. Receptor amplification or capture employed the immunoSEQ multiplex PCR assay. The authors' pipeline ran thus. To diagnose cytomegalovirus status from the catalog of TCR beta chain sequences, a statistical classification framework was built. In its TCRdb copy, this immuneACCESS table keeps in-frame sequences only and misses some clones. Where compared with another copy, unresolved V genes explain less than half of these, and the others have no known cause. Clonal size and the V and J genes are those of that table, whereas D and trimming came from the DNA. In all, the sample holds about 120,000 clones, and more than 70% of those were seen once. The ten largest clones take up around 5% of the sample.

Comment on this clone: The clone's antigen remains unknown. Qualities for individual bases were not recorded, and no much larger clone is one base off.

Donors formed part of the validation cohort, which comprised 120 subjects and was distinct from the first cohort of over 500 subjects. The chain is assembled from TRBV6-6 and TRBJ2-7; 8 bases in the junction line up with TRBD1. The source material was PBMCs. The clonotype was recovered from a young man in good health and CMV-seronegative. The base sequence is TGTGCCAGCAGACCAGGACAGGGTGCCTACGAGCAGTACTTC. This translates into CASRPGQGAYEQYF.